These T cell receptor beta chains were read from a single sample in a study of T cell responses to AZD1222 COVID-19 vaccine. Clones were read by immunoSEQ multiplex PCR, and TCRdb kept only the in-frame ones, dropping some. This sample carries some 170,000 clones, around 90% of them seen once, and the ten largest clones take 1.6%. Sample: peripheral blood, taken on day 0 of AZD1222 vaccination. Source of these receptors: an adult in good health. CDR3s include the opening cysteine and the closing phenylalanine or tryptophan. Fields, in order: J gene, V gene, clone size, D gene, CDR3 protein, CDR3 DNA. The D gene is left open where the match is weak. Not all rows give a size; the values are once, few, many and, for expanded clones, a class.

TRBJ2-1 | TRBV6-5 | - | TRBD2 | CASSYSVTGGGNEQFF | TGTGCCAGCAGTTACTCGGTAACGGGAGGAGGGAATGAGCAGTTCTTC
TRBJ2-5 | TRBV6-2/TRBV6-3 | few | - | CASSNRGLGQETQYF | TGTGCCAGCAGTAACCGGGGTCTCGGTCAAGAGACCCAGTACTTC
TRBJ2-7 | TRBV2 | - | - | CASRKEVGPPYEQYF | TGTGCCAGCAGGAAGGAGGTCGGCCCTCCCTACGAGCAGTACTTC
TRBJ1-1 | TRBV28 | once | - | CASSTSGLLNTEAFF | TGTGCCAGCAGTACCTCGGGACTGCTGAACACTGAAGCTTTCTTT
TRBJ1-2 | TRBV10-3 | - | - | CAISRTEYGYTF | TGTGCCATCAGCAGGACAGAATATGGCTACACCTTC
TRBJ1-2 | TRBV19 | - | - | CASSPPRGLTGYTF | TGTGCCAGTAGTCCACCACGGGGCTTGACTGGCTACACCTTC
TRBJ1-5 | TRBV11-2 | - | - | CASSRSGGGPQHF | TGTGCCAGCAGCAGGTCGGGTGGGGGGCCCCAGCATTTT
TRBJ1-5 | TRBV6-5 | few | - | CASRDSQPQHF | TGTGCCAGCAGGGACAGCCAGCCCCAGCATTTT
TRBJ2-2 | TRBV28 | - | - | CASRFSGSNTGELFF | TGTGCCAGCAGATTCTCGGGGTCGAACACCGGGGAGCTGTTTTTT
TRBJ2-7 | TRBV7-2 | few | - | CASSEPGAVSSYEQYF | TGTGCCAGCAGCGAGCCCGGGGCAGTTAGCTCCTACGAGCAGTACTTC
TRBJ1-1 | TRBV2 | - | - | CASRTRMNTEAFF | TGTGCCAGCAGGACGCGGATGAACACTGAAGCTTTCTTT
TRBJ1-1 | TRBV5-8 | - | - | CASSFSPGSMGTEAFF | TGTGCCAGCAGCTTTAGCCCAGGGTCCATGGGCACTGAAGCTTTCTTT
TRBJ2-4 | TRBV20-1 | - | - | CSASRVASGRRGKNIQYF | TGCAGTGCTAGTCGCGTGGCTAGCGGACGAAGGGGGAAAAACATTCAGTACTTC
TRBJ2-2 | TRBV9 | - | - | CASSGTRAVAGELFF | TGTGCCAGCAGCGGAACTAGAGCGGTCGCCGGGGAGCTGTTTTTT
TRBJ1-1 | TRBV18 | - | TRBD1 | CASSPRQNGQANTEAFF | TGTGCCAGCTCACCACGACAAAACGGACAGGCGAACACTGAAGCTTTCTTT
TRBJ1-6 | TRBV6-5 | - | - | CASSSGEKLSPLHF | TGTGCCAGCAGTTCAGGGGAAAAGCTTTCACCCCTCCACTTT
TRBJ1-1 | TRBV9 | - | - | CASSVAGMNTEAFF | TGTGCCAGCAGCGTAGCCGGGATGAACACTGAAGCTTTCTTT
TRBJ2-5 | TRBV24-1 | - | - | CATSGSSGLRETQYF | TGTGCCACCAGCGGGAGTTCGGGGCTGCGAGAGACCCAGTACTTC
TRBJ1-5 | TRBV28 | - | - | CASSRLGGLVNQPQHF | TGTGCCAGCAGTCGCCTGGGGGGGCTGGTCAATCAGCCCCAGCATTTT
TRBJ1-2 | TRBV28 | - | TRBD1 | CASSLIGTGKGYTF | TGTGCCAGCAGTTTAATAGGGACAGGGAAGGGCTACACCTTC
TRBJ1-3 | TRBV18 | - | - | CASSPTTVGNTIYF | TGTGCCAGCTCACCGACGACCGTAGGAAACACCATATATTTT
TRBJ2-1 | TRBV30 | - | TRBD2 | CAWSLLAGHNEQFF | TGTGCCTGGAGCCTCCTAGCGGGGCACAATGAGCAGTTCTTC
TRBJ1-5 | TRBV5-6 | - | TRBD1 | CASSLGGRTGIYQPQHF | TGTGCCAGCAGCTTGGGGGGAAGGACAGGAATATATCAGCCCCAGCATTTT
TRBJ2-7 | TRBV10-3 | - | - | CAISDPGGAYEQYF | TGTGCCATCAGTGACCCTGGCGGGGCCTACGAGCAGTACTTC
TRBJ1-2 | TRBV5-1 | - | - | CASSLGGSTSSGYTF | TGCGCCAGCAGCTTGGGGGGCTCAACCTCTTCCGGCTACACCTTC
TRBJ1-5 | TRBV6-6 | - | - | CASTPRDGSNQPQHF | TGTGCCAGCACCCCCCGGGACGGAAGCAATCAGCCCCAGCATTTT
TRBJ2-1 | TRBV7-3 | once | TRBD2 | CASSLKAGGHEQFF | TGTGCCAGCAGCTTAAAAGCGGGAGGGCACGAGCAGTTCTTC
TRBJ1-6 | TRBV5-6 | - | - | CASSLGAGWKNSPLHF | TGTGCCAGCAGCTTGGGGGCAGGGTGGAAGAATTCACCCCTCCACTTT
TRBJ1-1 | TRBV2 | - | - | CASSVLQEAFF | TGTGCCAGCAGTGTTCTACAGGAAGCTTTCTTT
TRBJ2-1 | TRBV18 | - | TRBD2 | CASSPRDYRPGDEQFF | TGTGCCAGCTCACCAAGGGACTACCGACCTGGGGATGAGCAGTTCTTC
TRBJ2-3 | TRBV6-4 | once | TRBD1 | CASSDRGPPDTQYF | TGTGCCAGCAGTGACAGGGGGCCTCCAGATACGCAGTATTTT
TRBJ2-7 | TRBV18 | - | - | CASSPMGYEQYF | TGTGCCAGCTCACCAATGGGGTACGAGCAGTACTTC
TRBJ2-3 | TRBV14 | - | TRBD2 | CASSQLAGMGADTQYF | TGTGCCAGCAGCCAGTTAGCGGGTATGGGTGCAGATACGCAGTATTTT
TRBJ2-2 | TRBV24-1 | - | - | CATSDISGHTGELFF | TGTGCCACCAGTGACATATCAGGTCACACCGGGGAGCTGTTTTTT
TRBJ2-7 | TRBV28 | - | TRBD1 | CASSLNPGTGGYEQYF | TGTGCCAGCAGTTTGAATCCCGGGACAGGCGGGTACGAGCAGTACTTC
TRBJ2-5 | TRBV5-1 | - | TRBD2 | CASSLTGLAGGMKTQYF | TGCGCCAGCAGCTTAACGGGACTAGCGGGAGGGATGAAGACCCAGTACTTC
TRBJ1-5 | TRBV7-8 | - | TRBD1 | CASSLGQGSNQPQHF | TGTGCCAGCAGCTTAGGACAGGGAAGCAATCAGCCCCAGCATTTT
TRBJ1-4 | TRBV24-1 | - | TRBD1 | CAARDRNEKLFF | TGTGCCGCCAGGGACAGGAACGAAAAACTGTTTTTT
TRBJ1-5 | TRBV28 | once | - | CASSPSGQGNYQPQHF | TGTGCCAGCAGTCCCAGTGGGCAGGGGAACTATCAGCCCCAGCATTTT